A selection of T cell receptor beta chains follows, all from one sample in a study of blood T cell repertoires in COVID-19. Profiling relied on immunoSEQ multiplex PCR, and the TCRdb table lists in-frame clones only, not all of them. Seen here are more than 85,000 clones, approximately 68% observed once, and the top ten hold 7.6%. The sequenced sample consisted of peripheral blood. Receptor source: a woman aged 55-69 years with acute or convalescent COVID-19. CDR3s include the opening cysteine and the closing phenylalanine or tryptophan. D genes are given only for firm matches. The size entry is marked missing in some rows and otherwise reads once, few, many or a size class.

d_call j_call v_call clone_size cdr3_aa cdr3_nt
TRBD2 TRBJ2-7 TRBV7-9 - CASSLAGGSYEQYF TGTGCCAGCAGCTTAGCGGGGGGGTCCTACGAGCAGTACTTC
TRBD2 TRBJ2-2 TRBV3-1/TRBV3-2 - CASSQFSPGLVNTGELFF TGTGCCAGCAGCCAATTCTCACCGGGACTAGTAAACACCGGGGAGCTGTTTTTT
- TRBJ2-7 TRBV12-2 - CASRLVTGSYEQYF TGTGCAAGTCGCTTAGTAACAGGTTCCTACGAGCAGTACTTC
- TRBJ2-5 TRBV19 - CASSNPSTGWGQETQYF TGTGCCAGTAGTAACCCTTCGACAGGCTGGGGCCAAGAGACCCAGTACTTC
- TRBJ1-2 TRBV28 once CASSPGGPRGYTF TGTGCCAGCAGTCCGGGGGGGCCACGGGGCTACACCTTC
- TRBJ2-2 TRBV24-1 few CATSDFGSRAAYTGELFF TGTGCCACCAGTGATTTCGGGTCGCGAGCAGCTTACACCGGGGAGCTGTTTTTT
- TRBJ1-5 TRBV19 - CASSIDLSGETEPQHF TGTGCCAGTAGTATAGATCTATCGGGAGAAACGGAGCCCCAGCATTTT
- TRBJ1-2 TRBV7-2 few CASSLGQDGRNYGYTF TGTGCCAGCAGCTTAGGACAGGACGGAAGGAACTATGGCTACACCTTC
TRBD2 TRBJ2-4 TRBV14 few CASSHSGVTNIQYF TGTGCCAGCAGCCATAGCGGGGTAACAAACATTCAGTACTTC
- TRBJ1-2 TRBV28 - CACQEGPYGYTF TGTGCCTGTCAGGAGGGCCCCTATGGCTACACCTTC
TRBD1 TRBJ2-7 TRBV7-2 - CASSGTGGSFVQYF TGTGCCAGCAGTGGGACAGGGGGCTCGTTCGTCCAGTACTTC
TRBD1 TRBJ2-1 TRBV7-3 - CASSMTGSNEQFF TGTGCCAGCAGCATGACAGGGTCCAATGAGCAGTTCTTC
- TRBJ1-6 TRBV27 - CASSLRPGDNSPLHF TGTGCCAGCAGCTTAAGGCCAGGGGATAATTCACCCCTCCACTTT
- TRBJ1-3 TRBV5-3 - CARSCRIRGSGNTIYF TGTGCCAGAAGCTGCCGAATCCGAGGGTCTGGAAACACCATATATTTT
TRBD2 TRBJ2-3 TRBV7-2 - CASSKRTSEYTDTQYF TGTGCCAGCAGCAAGCGGACTAGCGAGTACACAGATACGCAGTATTTT